The 30 T cell receptor beta chains presented below share a single source sample, sequenced in a study of shared clonotypes between healthy human individuals. TCRdb's table, derived via immunoSEQ multiplex PCR, lists solely in-frame clones and lacks some. The sample has over 2 million clones, 80% to 95% seen once. The sample comprised naive CD4+ T cells from PBMCs. Subset noted: CD45RA+ positively selected. The receptor source for this set is a man aged 18-30 years in good health. Some clones in this sample may be carry-over from other donors' samples.

This CDR3 reads CASRKDWGGDTQYF. DNA for the CDR3: TGTGCCAGCAGGAAAGACTGGGGTGGAGATACGCAGTATTTT. The rearrangement links TRBV2 to TRBJ2-3; unclear D gene. The ends were cut back, 6 bases at V and 5 bases at J, with 15 bases in the middle. The CDR3 is 14 amino acids. Germline assignment: CDR1 SNHLY and CDR2 FYNNEI.

As regards this clone: In the same sample, other DNA sequences code for this CDR3. The V gene is TRBV7-3, the J gene TRBJ2-5; 15 bases are a match to TRBD2. The trim removed 4 bases at V and 2 bases at J, leaving 2 bases unmatched. The CDR3 spans 16 residues. Germline CDR1 and CDR2: SGHTA and FQGTGA. Written as DNA, the CDR3 is TGTGCCAGCAGCTCTGGACTAGCGGGAGGGCAAGAGACCCAGTACTTC. Its translation: CASSSGLAGGQETQYF.

Comments on this clone: The sample carries other DNA sequences with the same CDR3. This rearrangement joins TRBV7-2 to TRBJ2-1; no clear D gene. Germline CDR1 and CDR2: SGHTA and FQGNSA. The ends were cut back, 4 bases at V and 3 bases at J, with 13 bases in the middle. The CDR3 is 15 amino acids. The CDR3: CASSSGPPDYNEQFF. The CDR3 nucleotides read TGTGCCAGCAGCTCCGGACCGCCCGACTACAATGAGCAGTTCTTC.

This clone came up a few times. The chain couples TRBV9 to TRBJ2-2, with no clear D. The germline V gene has CDR1 SGDLS and CDR2 YYNGEE. V was pared by 0 bases and J by 6 bases, with 15 bases between. The CDR3 runs 16 residues. Here the CDR3 DNA reads TGTGCCAGCAGCGTAGTGGAGATGGGCGGTCCCGGGGAGCTGTTTTTT. Translation: CASSVVEMGGPGELFF.

The chain couples TRBV18 to TRBJ2-3; 8 nucleotides agree with TRBD2. Germline-derived CDR1 and CDR2 are KGHSH and LQKENI. V dropped 3 bases and J dropped 2; count of bases not matched to a gene: 7. CDR3 length equals 16 residues. The CDR3 DNA follows: TGTGCCAGCTCACCCTTCCGGGAGGGGACCACAGATACGCAGTATTTT. Amino acid sequence: CASSPFREGTTDTQYF. The whole variable domain, filled in from reference TRBV18 and TRBJ2-3, reads NAGVMQNPRHLVRRRGQEARLRCSPMKGHSHVYWYRQLPEEGLKFMVYLQKENIIDESGMPKERFSAEFPKEGPSILRIQQVVRGDSAAYFCASSPFREGTTDTQYFGPGTRLTVL.

This chain uses TRBV5-1 with TRBJ2-1, with D tentatively TRBD2 (7 bases). The germline V and J ends were trimmed by 6 bases and 8 bases, with 24 bases remaining between them. Germline V gene data show CDR1 as SGHRS and CDR2 as YFSETQ. This CDR3 is built from 16 residues. CDR3: CASMDPRRGPGDEQFF. CDR3 DNA sequence: TGCGCCAGCATGGACCCAAGGCGGGGGCCCGGCGATGAGCAGTTCTTC.

This clone was detected once. This chain uses TRBV5-3 with TRBJ2-5; 7 bases are a match to TRBD2. TRBV5-3 is classed as an ORF, of uncertain function. J gave up 0 bases and V 3 bases, and 2 bases lay outside the gene matches. The CDR3 spans 14 residues. This CDR3 reads CARSYTSDQETQYF. DNA for the CDR3: TGTGCCAGAAGCTACACTAGCGACCAAGAGACCCAGTACTTC.

The rearrangement uses TRBV27 and TRBJ2-7; tentative D call: TRBD2 (6 bases). There are 15 residues in the CDR3. Germline assignment: CDR1 MNHEY and CDR2 SMNVEV (reference sequence). Deletions cut 10 bases from V and 2 bases from J, with 21 bases between. The CDR3: CATKRGSGFPYEQYF. The CDR3 bases are TGTGCCACCAAACGGGGGTCAGGGTTCCCCTACGAGCAGTACTTC.

This clone was recorded only once. The chain couples TRBV30 to TRBJ2-1; no definite D call. Germline CDR1 and CDR2: GTSNPN and SVGIG (reference sequence). Between the trimmed V and J ends, which lost 3 bases and 3 bases, there was a span of 9 bases. The CDR3 sequence is 13 residues long. The CDR3 sequence is CAWSPSRYNEQFF. For the CDR3, the DNA is TGTGCCTGGAGCCCCAGTCGCTACAATGAGCAGTTCTTC.

J is TRBJ2-3 and V is TRBV4-1, with D possibly matching TRBD2 (5 bases). Germline CDR1 MGHRA, CDR2 YSYEKL. This CDR3 contains 16 residues. V lost 0 bases and J 1 base, leaving 11 bases between the germline ends. CDR3 residues: CASSQDSDSGTDTQYF. The CDR3 nucleotides are TGCGCCAGCAGCCAAGATTCGGACTCAGGCACAGATACGCAGTATTTT.

V gene TRBV28 combines with J gene TRBJ1-2; TRBD1 aligns across 8 bases. V was pared by 5 bases and J by 8 bases, with 10 bases of the junction left unmatched. In germline, CDR1 is MDHEN, CDR2 SYDVKM. The CDR3 runs 14 residues. The CDR3 loop reads CASSGDRGAKGYTF. The DNA for the CDR3 is TGTGCCAGCAGTGGTGACAGGGGTGCGAAAGGCTACACCTTC.

A few counts support this clone. The chain combines TRBV7-2 with TRBJ1-5; D unresolved. Germline values: CDR1 SGHTA, CDR2 FQGNSA. The CDR3 contains 16 residues. The V gene lost 2 bases and the J gene lost 3 bases, with 14 bases spanning the gap. DNA for the CDR3: TGTGCCAGCAGCTTACTTCCGGGAGGGAACAATCAGCCCCAGCATTTT. Protein product: CASSLLPGGNNQPQHF.

V and J are TRBV5-8 and TRBJ2-6; D ambiguous. The germline gives CDR1 SGHTS, CDR2 YDEGEE. CDR3 length: 14 amino acids. The V end was cut by 1 base, the J end by 4 bases, with 6 bases between. CDR3 in DNA: TGTGCCAGCAGCTTGAGAGCCGGGGCCAACGTCCTGACTTTC. Its protein is CASSLRAGANVLTF.

This sequence joins TRBV28 and TRBJ2-2, with D possibly being TRBD1 (6 bases). Germline V gene lookup returns CDR1 MDHEN and CDR2 SYDVKM. V lost 2 bases, J lost 3 bases, and 13 bases lay in between. CDR3 length equals 16 residues. CDR3 sequence reads: CASSLGAGVDTGELFF. CDR3 in DNA: TGTGCCAGCAGTTTAGGGGCAGGGGTGGACACCGGGGAGCTGTTTTTT.

The rearrangement joins TRBV30 to TRBJ2-1, with TRBD2 identical over 7 bases. Germline V gives CDR1 GTSNPN, CDR2 SVGIG (reference sequence). Trimming at V came to 8 bases and at J to 7 bases, leaving 11 bases not matched to a gene. The CDR3 sequence is 13 residues long. DNA for the CDR3: TGTGCCCGATCCCTAGCGGAGATTAATGAGCAGTTCTTC. Translated: CARSLAEINEQFF.

The V call is TRBV29-1, the J call TRBJ2-7; the D gene is possibly TRBD2 (5 bases). The CDR3 loop spans 13 amino acids. Per the germline V gene, CDR1 is SQVTM and CDR2 is ANQGSEA. V shed 3 bases and J shed 3 bases, with 12 bases lying between them. In DNA, the CDR3 is TGCAGCGTTGACGGTGACTATCACTACGAGCAGTACTTC. Amino acid sequence: CSVDGDYHYEQYF.

Concerning this clone: This specimen includes other DNA sequences encoding the same CDR3. The V call is TRBV18, the J call TRBJ1-3; D is undetermined. The CDR3 is made up of 15 amino acids. Germline V gene lookup returns CDR1 KGHSH and CDR2 LQKENI. Deletions cut 6 bases from V and 0 bases from J, with 12 bases between. This CDR3 is CASSPDLNSGNTIYF. CDR3 sequence (DNA): TGTGCCAGCTCTCCCGACCTTAACTCTGGAAACACCATATATTTT.

The chain joins TRBV11-2 to TRBJ2-1; TRBD1 agrees at 9 bases. Germline CDR1 reads SGHAT; CDR2 reads FQNNGV. V dropped 4 bases and J dropped 10; count of bases not matched to a gene: 11. The CDR3 runs 15 residues. CDR3: CASSYPGQGLWEQFF. The CDR3 region has the DNA TGTGCCAGCAGCTACCCGGGACAGGGCCTTTGGGAGCAGTTCTTC.

CDR3 DNA sequence: TGTGCCAGCAGTCCCGGGACAGGGGGCGGCGGCAATCAGCCCCAGCATTTT. It yields the protein CASSPGTGGGGNQPQHF. The gene calls are TRBV28 and TRBJ1-5; 12 nucleotides match TRBD1. The CDR3 is made up of 17 amino acids. CDR1 is MDHEN, CDR2 SYDVKM, per germline. V gave up 5 bases and J gave up 2 bases; unmatched junction bases: 7.

There are a few counts of this clone. Other nucleotide sequences from this sample produce the same CDR3. The chain recombines TRBV4-1 with TRBJ2-7; 7 bases are a match to TRBD2. Germline V gene sequence: CDR1 MGHRA, CDR2 YSYEKL. Germline trimming cut 1 base from V and 0 bases from J; bases unmatched to any gene: 0. The CDR3 sequence is 14 residues long. Written as DNA, the CDR3 is TGCGCCAGCAGCCAAGGCGGGAGCTCCTACGAGCAGTACTTC. Its protein product is CASSQGGSSYEQYF.

This clone was observed once. This chain links TRBV30 with TRBJ2-3; D ambiguous. The CDR3 has 12 residues. CDR1 GTSNPN and CDR2 SVGIG come from the germline V gene (reference sequence). V was cut by 6 bases and J by 4 bases, with 11 bases left in between. The CDR3 reads CACGPGSDTQYF. In nucleotides, the CDR3 is TGTGCCTGTGGGCCCGGCTCAGATACGCAGTATTTT. Drawing the rest from reference TRBV30 and TRBJ2-3, the complete variable domain is SQTIHQWPATLVQPVGSPLSLECTVEGTSNPNLYWYRQAAGRGLQLLFYSVGIGQISSEVPQNLSASRPQDRQFILSSKKLLLSDSGFYLCACGPGSDTQYFGPGTRLTVL.

The chain is built from TRBV28 and TRBJ1-2; 7 bases match TRBD1. The CDR3 length is 14 residues. CDR1 and CDR2 (germline): MDHEN, SYDVKM. The V segment lost 2 bases and the J segment 6 bases; nucleotides outside the gene matches: 6. CDR3 DNA: TGTGCCAGCAGTTTAACTGACAGGGCGGATGGCTACACCTTC. As protein: CASSLTDRADGYTF.

This clone was observed once. The chain uses TRBV11-2 and TRBJ2-3; D possibly corresponds to TRBD2 (6 bases). Germline CDR1 and CDR2: SGHAT and FQNNGV. Trimming shortened V by 4 bases and J by 2 bases, and 16 bases separated the two germline ends. The CDR3 runs to 16 residues. CDR3 in DNA: TGTGCCAGCAGCTCACTAGCAGGGAGTATCACAGATACGCAGTATTTT. Encoded protein: CASSSLAGSITDTQYF.

The rearrangement uses TRBV5-1 and TRBJ2-4, with 8 nucleotides matching TRBD2. The CDR3 contains 16 residues. CDR1 is SGHRS and CDR2 is YFSETQ in the germline V gene. Trimming cost V 3 bases and J 3 bases; bases outside gene matches: 8. The CDR3 reads CASSSEAGAVKNIQYF. Here the CDR3 DNA reads TGCGCCAGCAGCTCCGAAGCGGGAGCGGTCAAAAACATTCAGTACTTC. The entire variable domain, with the rest obtained from reference TRBV5-1 and TRBJ2-4, is as follows: KAGVTQTPRYLIKTRGQQVTLSCSPISGHRSVSWYQQTPGQGLQFLFEYFSETQRNKGNFPGRFSGRQFSNSRSEMNVSTLELGDSALYLCASSSEAGAVKNIQYFGAGTRLSVL.

The chain employs TRBV6-1 and TRBJ1-3, with a weak D call TRBD1 (6 bases). The CDR3 runs to 14 residues. The V gene's germline CDR1 is MNHNS and CDR2 SASEGT. The V and J ends lost 5 bases and 3 bases respectively, with 11 bases between them. In nucleotides, the CDR3 is TGTGCCAGCAGTATTAACAGGGTTGGAAACACCATATATTTT. It specifies CASSINRVGNTIYF.

V and J are TRBV5-4 and TRBJ2-4, with D possibly being TRBD1 (5 bases). Trimming left V 3 bases short and J 5 bases short, with 12 bases between. CDR1 SGHNT and CDR2 YYREEE come from the germline V gene (reference sequence). This CDR3 has 14 residues. The CDR3: CASSSQRGENIQYF. The CDR3 DNA sequence: TGTGCCAGCAGCTCCCAAAGGGGCGAAAACATTCAGTACTTC.

The chain recombines TRBV5-1 with TRBJ2-7; 11 nucleotides match TRBD1. The CDR3 covers 15 residues. J was trimmed by 3 bases and V by 1 base; bases with no gene match: 3. Germline-derived CDR1 and CDR2 are SGHRS and YFSETQ. The CDR3 protein is CASSLFGTGGYEQYF. The CDR3 DNA sequence: TGCGCCAGCAGCTTGTTCGGGACAGGGGGCTACGAGCAGTACTTC.

About this clone: Distinct nucleotide sequences in the sample also encode this CDR3. This chain connects TRBV9 to TRBJ2-5, with TRBD1 matching over 10 bases. CDR1 is SGDLS and CDR2 is YYNGEE in the germline V gene. The CDR3 sequence is 14 residues long. Losses at the gene ends were 4 bases for V and 5 bases for J; bases not matched to a gene: 5. DNA for the CDR3: TGTGCCAGCAGCTCGGGACAGGGGCTGGAGACCCAGTACTTC. Amino acid sequence: CASSSGQGLETQYF.

The gene calls are TRBV20-1 and TRBJ2-1, with unresolved D. V was clipped by 3 bases and J by 10 bases, with 10 bases between them. CDR3 length: 11 residues. In germline, CDR1 is DFQATT, CDR2 SNEGSKA (reference sequence). CDR3 nucleotide sequence: TGCAGTGCTAGTAGCCCTTGGGAGCAGTTCTTC. It yields the protein CSASSPWEQFF.

The V gene is TRBV4-3, the J gene TRBJ1-2; 7 bases match TRBD1. The germline CDR1 and CDR2 sequences are LGHNA and YSLEER. V was pared by 3 bases and J by 4 bases, with 8 bases of the junction left unmatched. CDR3 length equals 15 residues. CDR3 sequence: CASSQQTGPTYGYTF. The CDR3 nucleotides read TGCGCCAGCAGCCAGCAGACAGGGCCCACCTATGGCTACACCTTC.